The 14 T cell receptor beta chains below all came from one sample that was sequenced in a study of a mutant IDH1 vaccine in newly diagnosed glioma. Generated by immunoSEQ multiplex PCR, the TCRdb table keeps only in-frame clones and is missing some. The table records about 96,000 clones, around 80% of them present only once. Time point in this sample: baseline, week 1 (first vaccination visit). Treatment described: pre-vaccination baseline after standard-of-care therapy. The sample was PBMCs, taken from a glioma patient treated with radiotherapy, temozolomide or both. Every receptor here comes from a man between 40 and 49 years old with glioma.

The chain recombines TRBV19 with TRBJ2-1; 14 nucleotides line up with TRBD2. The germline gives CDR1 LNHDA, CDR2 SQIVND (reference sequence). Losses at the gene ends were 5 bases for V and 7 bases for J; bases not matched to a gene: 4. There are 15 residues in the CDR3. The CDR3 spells CASSSGLAGANEQFF. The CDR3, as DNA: TGTGCCAGTAGTTCGGGACTAGCGGGAGCGAATGAGCAGTTCTTC.

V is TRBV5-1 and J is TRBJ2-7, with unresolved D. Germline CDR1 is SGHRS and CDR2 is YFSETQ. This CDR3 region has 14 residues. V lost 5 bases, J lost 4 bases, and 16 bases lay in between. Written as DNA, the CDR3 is TGCGCCAGCAGGATGGCTACAAGTGGGTACGAGCAGTACTTC. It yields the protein CASRMATSGYEQYF.

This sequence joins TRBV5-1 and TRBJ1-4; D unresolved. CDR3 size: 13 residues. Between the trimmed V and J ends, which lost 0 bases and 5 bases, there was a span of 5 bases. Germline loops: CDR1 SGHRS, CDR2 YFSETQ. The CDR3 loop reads CASSLALNEKLFF. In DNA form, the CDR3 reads TGCGCCAGCAGCTTGGCCCTCAATGAAAAACTGTTTTTT.

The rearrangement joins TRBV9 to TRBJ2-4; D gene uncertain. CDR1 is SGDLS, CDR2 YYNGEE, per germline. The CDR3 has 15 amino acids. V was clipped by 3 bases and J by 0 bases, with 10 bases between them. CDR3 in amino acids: CASSDPRTAKNIQYF. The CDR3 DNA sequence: TGTGCCAGCAGCGACCCTAGGACAGCCAAAAACATTCAGTACTTC.

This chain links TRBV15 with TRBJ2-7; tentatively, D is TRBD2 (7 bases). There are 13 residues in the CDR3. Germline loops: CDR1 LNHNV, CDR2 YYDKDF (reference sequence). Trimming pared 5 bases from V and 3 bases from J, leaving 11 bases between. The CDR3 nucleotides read TGTGCCACCAGCCGGGGGGACAACTACGAGCAGTACTTC. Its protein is CATSRGDNYEQYF.

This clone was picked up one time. CDR3 sequence reads: CASSQDLGKAGNTIYF. CDR3 nucleotides: TGTGCCAGCAGCCAAGATCTAGGCAAGGCTGGAAACACCATATATTTT. V usage is TRBV4-2 and J usage is TRBJ1-3; no definite D call. Germline values: CDR1 LGHNA, CDR2 YNFKEQ. The CDR3 totals 16 residues. V lost 0 bases to trimming and J lost 2 bases, with 11 bases between them.

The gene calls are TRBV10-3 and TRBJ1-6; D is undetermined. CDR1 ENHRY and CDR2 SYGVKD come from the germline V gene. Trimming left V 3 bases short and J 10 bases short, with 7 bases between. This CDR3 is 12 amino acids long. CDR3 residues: CAISDLKSPLHF. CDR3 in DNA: TGTGCCATCAGTGATCTGAAATCACCCCTCCACTTT.

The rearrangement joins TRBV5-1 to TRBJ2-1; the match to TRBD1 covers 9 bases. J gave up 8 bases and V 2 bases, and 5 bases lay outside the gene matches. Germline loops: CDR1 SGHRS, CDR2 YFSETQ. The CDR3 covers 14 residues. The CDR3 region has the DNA TGCGCCAGCAGCTTAGGACAGGGGCGAGATGAGCAGTTCTTC. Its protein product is CASSLGQGRDEQFF.

The CDR3 DNA reads TGTGCCAGCAGGGCAGTAGAGACCCAGTACTTC. Translation gives CASRAVETQYF. This chain uses TRBV28 with TRBJ2-5, with no clear D. Trimming left V 6 bases short and J 4 bases short, with 6 bases between. Germline CDR1 reads MDHEN; CDR2 reads SYDVKM. The length of the CDR3 is 11 residues.

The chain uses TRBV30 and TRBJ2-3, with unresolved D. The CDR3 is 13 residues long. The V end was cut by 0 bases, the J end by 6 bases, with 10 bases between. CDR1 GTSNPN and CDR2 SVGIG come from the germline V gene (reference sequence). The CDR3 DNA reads TGTGCCTGGAGTGTACACGGGCGGGATACGCAGTATTTT. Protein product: CAWSVHGRDTQYF.

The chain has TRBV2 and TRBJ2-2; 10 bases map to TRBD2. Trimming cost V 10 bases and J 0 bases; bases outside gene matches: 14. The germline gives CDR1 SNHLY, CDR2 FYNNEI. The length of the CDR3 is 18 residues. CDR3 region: CATPQGLAGESNTGELFF. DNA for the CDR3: TGTGCCACCCCCCAGGGCCTAGCGGGAGAGTCGAACACCGGGGAGCTGTTTTTT.

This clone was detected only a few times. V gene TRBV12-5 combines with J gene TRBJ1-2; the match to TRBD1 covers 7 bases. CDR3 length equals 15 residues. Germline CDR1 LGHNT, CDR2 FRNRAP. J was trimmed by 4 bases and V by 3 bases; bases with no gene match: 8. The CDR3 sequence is CASGFGQGGPYGYTF. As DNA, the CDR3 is TGTGCTAGTGGTTTTGGGCAGGGGGGGCCCTATGGCTACACCTTC.

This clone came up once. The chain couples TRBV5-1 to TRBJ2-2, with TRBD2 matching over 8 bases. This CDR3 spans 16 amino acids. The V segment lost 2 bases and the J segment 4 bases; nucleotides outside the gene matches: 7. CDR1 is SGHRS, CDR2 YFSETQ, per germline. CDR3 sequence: CASSLNSGIGTGELFF. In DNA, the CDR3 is TGCGCCAGCAGCTTAAATAGCGGGATAGGCACCGGGGAGCTGTTTTTT. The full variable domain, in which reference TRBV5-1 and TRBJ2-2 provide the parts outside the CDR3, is KAGVTQTPRYLIKTRGQQVTLSCSPISGHRSVSWYQQTPGQGLQFLFEYFSETQRNKGNFPGRFSGRQFSNSRSEMNVSTLELGDSALYLCASSLNSGIGTGELFFGEGSRLTVL.

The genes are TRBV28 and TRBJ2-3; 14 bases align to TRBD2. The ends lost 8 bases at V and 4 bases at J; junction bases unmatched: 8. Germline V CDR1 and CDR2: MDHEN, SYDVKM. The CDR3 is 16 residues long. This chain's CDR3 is CASAGLAGGWADTQYF. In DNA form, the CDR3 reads TGTGCCAGCGCTGGACTAGCGGGAGGATGGGCAGATACGCAGTATTTT.